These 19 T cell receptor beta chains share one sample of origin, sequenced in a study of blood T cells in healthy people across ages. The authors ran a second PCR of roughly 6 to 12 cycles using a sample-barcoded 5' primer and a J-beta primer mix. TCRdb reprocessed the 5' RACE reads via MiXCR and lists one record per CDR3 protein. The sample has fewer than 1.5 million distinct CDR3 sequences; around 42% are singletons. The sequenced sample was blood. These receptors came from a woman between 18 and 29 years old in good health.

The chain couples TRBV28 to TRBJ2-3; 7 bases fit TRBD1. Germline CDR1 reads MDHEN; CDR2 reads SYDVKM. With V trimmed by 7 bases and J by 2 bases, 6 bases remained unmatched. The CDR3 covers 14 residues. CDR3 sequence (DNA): TGTGCCAGCATTTCCCAGGGGGTCACAGATACGCAGTATTTT. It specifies CASISQGVTDTQYF.

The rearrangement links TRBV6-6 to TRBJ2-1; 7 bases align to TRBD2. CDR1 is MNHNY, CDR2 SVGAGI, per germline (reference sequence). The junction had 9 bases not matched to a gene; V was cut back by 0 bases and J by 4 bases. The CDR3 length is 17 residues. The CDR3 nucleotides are TGTGCCAGCAGTTACTCCCAGCGGGACCGATTTTACAATGAGCAGTTCTTC. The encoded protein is CASSYSQRDRFYNEQFF.

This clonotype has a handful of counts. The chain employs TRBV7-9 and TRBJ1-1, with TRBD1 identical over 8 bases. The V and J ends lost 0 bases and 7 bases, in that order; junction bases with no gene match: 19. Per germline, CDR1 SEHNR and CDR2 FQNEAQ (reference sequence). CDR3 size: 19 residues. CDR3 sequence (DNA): TGTGCCAGCAGCTTAGCGATAGGACAGGGTCTCATGAACACTCGTGAAGCTTTCTTT. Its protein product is CASSLAIGQGLMNTREAFF.

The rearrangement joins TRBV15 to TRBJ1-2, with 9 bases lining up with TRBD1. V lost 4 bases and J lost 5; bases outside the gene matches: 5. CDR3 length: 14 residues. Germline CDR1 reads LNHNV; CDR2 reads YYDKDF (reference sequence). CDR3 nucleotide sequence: TGTGCCACCAGCACCCGGACAGGGGAGTATGGCTACACCTTC. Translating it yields CATSTRTGEYGYTF.

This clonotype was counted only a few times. For the CDR3, the DNA is TGTGCCAGCGCCCCGTACAGGGGCGGGGGGGCCTTCAATGAGCAGTTCTTC. This gives the protein CASAPYRGGGAFNEQFF. The chain carries TRBV7-2 and TRBJ2-1; 9 positions match TRBD2. CDR1 and CDR2 (germline): SGHTA, FQGNSA. CDR3 length: 17 residues. Germline trimming cut 8 bases from V and 6 bases from J; bases unmatched to any gene: 17.

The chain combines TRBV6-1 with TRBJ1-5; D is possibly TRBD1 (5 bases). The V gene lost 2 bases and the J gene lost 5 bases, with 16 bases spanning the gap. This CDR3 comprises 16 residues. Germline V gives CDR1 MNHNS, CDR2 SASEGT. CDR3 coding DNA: TGTGCCAGCAGTGAAATACCGGGACGGGCTCATCAGCCCCAGCATTTT. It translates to CASSEIPGRAHQPQHF.

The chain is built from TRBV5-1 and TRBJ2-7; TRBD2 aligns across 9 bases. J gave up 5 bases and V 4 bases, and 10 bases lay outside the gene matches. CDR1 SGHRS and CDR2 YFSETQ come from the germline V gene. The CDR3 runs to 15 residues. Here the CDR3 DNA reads TGCGCCAGCAGCAGCGCACTAGCGGGTCCCCACGAGCAGTACTTC. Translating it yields CASSSALAGPHEQYF. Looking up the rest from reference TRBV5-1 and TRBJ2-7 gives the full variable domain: KAGVTQTPRYLIKTRGQQVTLSCSPISGHRSVSWYQQTPGQGLQFLFEYFSETQRNKGNFPGRFSGRQFSNSRSEMNVSTLELGDSALYLCASSSALAGPHEQYFGPGTRLTVT.

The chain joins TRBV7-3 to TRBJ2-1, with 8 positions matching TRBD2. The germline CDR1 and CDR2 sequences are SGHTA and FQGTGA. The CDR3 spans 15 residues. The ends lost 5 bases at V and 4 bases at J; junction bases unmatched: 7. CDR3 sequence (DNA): TGTGCCAGCAGCCGCGGGGGGTCCTTTTACAATGAGCAGTTCTTC. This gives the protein CASSRGGSFYNEQFF.

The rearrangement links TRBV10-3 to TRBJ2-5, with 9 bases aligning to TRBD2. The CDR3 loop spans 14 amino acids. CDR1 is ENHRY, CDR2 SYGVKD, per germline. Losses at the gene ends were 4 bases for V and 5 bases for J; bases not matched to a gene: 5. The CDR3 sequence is CAISGVAGEETQYF. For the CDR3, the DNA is TGTGCCATCAGTGGGGTAGCGGGAGAGGAGACCCAGTACTTC.

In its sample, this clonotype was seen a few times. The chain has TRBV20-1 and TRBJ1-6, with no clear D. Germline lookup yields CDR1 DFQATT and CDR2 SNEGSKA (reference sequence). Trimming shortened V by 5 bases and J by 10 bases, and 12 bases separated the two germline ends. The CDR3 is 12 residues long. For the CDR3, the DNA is TGCAGTGCTTCCCGGGAGGGCTCACCCCTCCACTTT. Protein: CSASREGSPLHF.

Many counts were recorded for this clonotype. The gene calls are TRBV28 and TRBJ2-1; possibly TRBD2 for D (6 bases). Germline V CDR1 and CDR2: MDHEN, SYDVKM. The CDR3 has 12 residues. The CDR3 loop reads CTSRASENEQFF. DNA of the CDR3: TGTACAAGCCGGGCTAGCGAGAATGAGCAGTTCTTC.

The CDR3 loop is CASSQGTAEDTQYF. The CDR3 nucleotides are TGTGCCAGCAGCCAGGGGACAGCTGAAGATACGCAGTATTTT. V is TRBV4-2 and J is TRBJ2-3; 7 nucleotides align to TRBD1. Unmatched junction bases numbered 5, after V lost 3 bases and J lost 5 bases. Per germline, CDR1 LGHNA and CDR2 YNFKEQ. The CDR3 runs 14 residues.

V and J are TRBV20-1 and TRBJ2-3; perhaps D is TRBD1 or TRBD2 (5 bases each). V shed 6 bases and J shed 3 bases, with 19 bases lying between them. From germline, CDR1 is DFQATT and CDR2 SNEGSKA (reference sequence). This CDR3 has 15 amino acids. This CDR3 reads CSASRAREWTDTQYF. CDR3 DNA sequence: TGCAGTGCCAGCAGGGCCAGGGAGTGGACAGATACGCAGTATTTT.

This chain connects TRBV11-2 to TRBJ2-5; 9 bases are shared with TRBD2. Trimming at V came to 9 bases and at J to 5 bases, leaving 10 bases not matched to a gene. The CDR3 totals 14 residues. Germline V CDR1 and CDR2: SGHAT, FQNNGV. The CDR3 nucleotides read TGTGCCAGTAGCGGGAGTCCTGTGGGTGAGACCCAGTACTTC. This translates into CASSGSPVGETQYF.

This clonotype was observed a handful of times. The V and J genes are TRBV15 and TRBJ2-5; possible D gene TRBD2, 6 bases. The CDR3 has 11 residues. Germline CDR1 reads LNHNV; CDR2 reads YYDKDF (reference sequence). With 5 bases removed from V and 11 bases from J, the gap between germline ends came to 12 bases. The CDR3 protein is CATSAGLRQYF. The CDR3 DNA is TGTGCCACCAGCGCGGGACTTAGACAGTACTTC.

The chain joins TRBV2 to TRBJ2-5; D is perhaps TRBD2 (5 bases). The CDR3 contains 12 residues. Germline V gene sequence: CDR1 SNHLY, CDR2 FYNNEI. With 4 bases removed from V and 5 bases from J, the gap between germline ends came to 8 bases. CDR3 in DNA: TGTGCCAGCAGTGGAGCGGTTGAGACCCAGTACTTC. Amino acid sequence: CASSGAVETQYF.

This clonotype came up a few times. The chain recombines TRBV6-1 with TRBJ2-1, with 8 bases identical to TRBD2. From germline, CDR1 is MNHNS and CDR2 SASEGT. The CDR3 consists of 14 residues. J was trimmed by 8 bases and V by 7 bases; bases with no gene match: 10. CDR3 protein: CASKVGLDMHEQFF. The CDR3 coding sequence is TGTGCCAGCAAGGTGGGACTAGACATGCATGAGCAGTTCTTC.

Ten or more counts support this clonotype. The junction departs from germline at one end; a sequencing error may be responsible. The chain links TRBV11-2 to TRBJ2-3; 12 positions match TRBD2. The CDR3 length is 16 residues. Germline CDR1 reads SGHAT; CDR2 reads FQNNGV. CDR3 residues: CASSFGLAGSTDTQYF. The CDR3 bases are TGCGCCAGCAGCTTCGGACTAGCGGGGTCCACAGATACGCAGTATTTT. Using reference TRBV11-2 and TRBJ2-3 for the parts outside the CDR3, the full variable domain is EAGVAQSPRYKIIEKRQSVAFWCNPISGHATLYWYQQILGQGPKLLIQFQNNGVVDDSQLPKDRFSAERLKGVDSTLKIQPAKLEDSAVYLCASSFGLAGSTDTQYFGPGTRLTVL.

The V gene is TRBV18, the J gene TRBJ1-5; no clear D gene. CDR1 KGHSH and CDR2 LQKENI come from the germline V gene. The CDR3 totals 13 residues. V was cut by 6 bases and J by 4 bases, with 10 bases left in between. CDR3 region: CASSEQNNQPQHF. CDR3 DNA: TGTGCCAGCTCGGAGCAAAATAATCAGCCCCAGCATTTT.